This T cell receptor beta chain was documented in a study of Ad26.COV2.S vaccination and SARS-CoV-2 variants. About the research overall: Intramuscularly, Ad26.COV2.S was given either once or twice, 56 days apart. The study, taken as a whole, reports: Spike-specific TCR breadth was greater in vaccine than placebo recipients.

The protocol was immunoSEQ multiplex PCR, while the TCRdb copy is restricted to in-frame clones and leaves out a portion. The table shows about 400,000 clones, with around 92% occurring only once. Documented treatment: about 20 received Ad26.COV2.S at low or high dose, single or two shots; 5 received placebo; per-sample allocation not given. Day 63 after the first vaccine or placebo injection was the time point for sampling. Boston supplied an adult donor aged 18-55 years. As its vector, the vaccine had Ad26, which expressed Wuhan-strain SARS-CoV-2 spike. As for this clone: The antigen remains undetermined.

Germline V gene data show CDR1 as MNHNS and CDR2 as SASEGT. This CDR3 is built from 16 residues. Trimming shortened V by 2 bases and J by 0 bases, and 11 bases separated the two germline ends. Sequenced material: peripheral blood, taken in a trial of Ad26.COV2.S vaccine versus placebo. The sequence was collected from a person aged 18-60 years who received the Ad26.COV2.S COVID-19 vaccine or a placebo. This chain links TRBV6-1 with TRBJ1-5; D gene ambiguous. The CDR3 sequence: CASSELRNYSNQPQHF. The CDR3 DNA reads as TGTGCCAGCAGTGAATTGAGAAATTATAGCAATCAGCCCCAGCATTTT.